The present TCR beta chain was sequenced within a study of chemoradiotherapy in HPV16-positive cancers (dated by TCRdb to between 2020 and 2023). Background on the whole study: Functional T-cell assays on cells from two HPV16-positive patients defined candidate HPV-specific T-cell clones and common TCR motifs. TCR repertoires from 86 patients with HPV-related cancers were then used to track the candidate HPV-specific TCRs and motifs. Whether T-cell immunity against the HPV oncoproteins E6 and E7 changes during chemoradiotherapy and whether survival is affected by this immunity were examined in the study.

The library was made by the immunoSEQ multiplex PCR assay. TCRdb re-hosts the immuneACCESS table, in-frame sequences only. Its copies lack some clones; in the studies checked, an unresolved V gene accounts for under half of them, and the cause for the rest is not known. This sample lists 25,000 to 30,000 clones; more than 90% were detected once. The ten largest make up about a fifth of the sample. Study-wide findings and limitations: Among HPV16-positive patients, expansion of HPV-responsive T cells during chemoradiotherapy was associated with better recurrence-free survival. The survival association was reported for HPV16-positive patients, and the functional definition of HPV-specific T cells was derived from only a couple of HPV16-positive patients. Expansion of candidate HPV-specific clones and E7-related TCR motifs was observed in the tumor microenvironment during treatment, whereas no such expansion was observed for non-HPV-specific T cells.

Worth noting for this clone: Its target antigen remains unknown. No quality values exist for individual bases; no much larger clone is one base distant.

Reading from cysteine to phenylalanine, the CDR3 counts 11 amino acids. Solely the CDR3 DNA is kept, with 33 bases framed from the first base. As encoded in the germline V gene (reference sequence), CDR1 is SEHNR while CDR2 is FQNEAQ. V and J are truncated by 5 bases and 7 bases respectively, leaving an intervening sequence of 9 bases. Repertoires were sampled multiple times during chemoradiotherapy, which allowed clonal expansion in the tumor microenvironment to be followed. The rearrangement joined TRBV7-9 to TRBJ2-7; TRBD2 might be the D gene, on 5 matching bases. This TCR came from a human donor with HPV-associated anogenital cancer. This sample comprised blood, obtained from a patient who underwent chemoradiotherapy. The nucleotides read TGTGCCAGCAGCCCCGGGGTAGAGCAGTACTTC. The translation is CASSPGVEQYF.